These 21 T cell receptor beta chains were sequenced from one sample in a study of blood T cell repertoires in COVID-19. The method was immunoSEQ multiplex PCR; TCRdb's version includes in-frame clones alone and lacks a portion of them. This sample yields 150,000 to 200,000 clones, of which approximately 86% are seen a single time; around 23% belongs to the top ten. The sequenced material came from PBMCs or T cells enriched from blood (not recorded which). All receptors come from a woman in her forties in a cohort exposed to, infected with or recovered from COVID-19 (not recorded which).

CDR3 coding DNA: TGTGCCAGCAGCTCAGGGGGCGGAGGGGATTTGGGCACTGAAGCTTTCTTT. It is translated as CASSSGGGGDLGTEAFF. The V call is TRBV5-4, the J call TRBJ1-1, with 8 bases matching TRBD1. The CDR3 extends over 17 amino acids. Germline CDR1 reads SGHNT; CDR2 reads YYREEE (reference sequence). The V and J ends lost 3 bases and 4 bases, in that order; junction bases with no gene match: 14. The full variable domain, its missing parts supplied by reference TRBV5-4 and TRBJ1-1, is ETGVTQSPTHLIKTRGQQVTLRCSSQSGHNTVSWYQQALGQGPQFIFQYYREEENGRGNFPPRFSGLQFPNYSSELNVNALELDDSALYLCASSSGGGGDLGTEAFFGQGTRLTVV.

The chain is built from TRBV5-1 and TRBJ2-3; TRBD2 might be the D (6 bases). Trimming stripped 0 bases from V and 5 bases from J, with 13 bases between. The CDR3 has 15 amino acids. Germline CDR1 SGHRS, CDR2 YFSETQ. CDR3 bases: TGCGCCAGCAGCTTGGCCTGGACTACGATAGATACGCAGTATTTT. It codes for CASSLAWTTIDTQYF.

This clone was picked up one time. The chain recombines TRBV7-8 with TRBJ2-3; TRBD2 aligns across 8 bases. Germline trimming cut 5 bases from V and 0 bases from J; bases unmatched to any gene: 4. The CDR3 has 15 amino acids. CDR1 and CDR2 from the germline V gene are SGHVS and FQNEAQ. DNA for the CDR3: TGTGCCAGCAGCCGACTAGCGCGGAGCACAGATACGCAGTATTTT. Its translation: CASSRLARSTDTQYF.

The CDR3 loop reads CATSRDSGSQETQYF. The DNA for the CDR3 is TGTGCCACCAGCAGAGATAGCGGATCCCAAGAGACCCAGTACTTC. V gene TRBV15 combines with J gene TRBJ2-5; D is perhaps TRBD2 (6 bases). Trimming removed 0 bases from V and 1 base from J, with 9 bases in between. Per the germline V gene, CDR1 is LNHNV and CDR2 is YYDKDF (reference sequence). CDR3 length: 15 amino acids.

J is TRBJ2-1 and V is TRBV19, with 8 bases fitting TRBD1. The CDR3 covers 13 residues. The ends lost 1 base at V and 8 bases at J; junction bases unmatched: 1. Germline V gives CDR1 LNHDA, CDR2 SQIVND (reference sequence). The CDR3 DNA follows: TGTGCCAGTAGTATAGGACAGGGGTATGAGCAGTTCTTC. This encodes CASSIGQGYEQFF.

This rearrangement joins TRBV11-2 to TRBJ1-4; 7 bases fit TRBD1. The V gene end was trimmed by 7 bases and the J gene end by 5 bases; junction bases not matched to a gene: 7. Germline V CDR1 and CDR2: SGHAT, FQNNGV. CDR3 length equals 14 residues. CDR3: CASTDRADNEKLFF. CDR3 nucleotides: TGTGCCAGCACTGACAGGGCCGACAATGAAAAACTGTTTTTT.

This rearrangement joins TRBV6-2 or TRBV6-3 to TRBJ2-1; a weak D match, TRBD1 (6 bases). Between the trimmed V and J ends, which lost 0 bases and 10 bases, there was a span of 13 bases. The CDR3 covers 14 residues. CDR1 is MNHEY, CDR2 SVGEGT, per germline. The CDR3 region has the DNA TGTGCCAGCAGTTACTCGATGTGGGGGCAAGAGCAGTTCTTC. Translated, it gives CASSYSMWGQEQFF.

The chain joins TRBV6-1 to TRBJ2-5, with D perhaps matching TRBD2 (10 bases). Trimming stripped 2 bases from V and 2 bases from J, with 21 bases between. The CDR3 is 18 amino acids. CDR1 is MNHNS and CDR2 is SASEGT in the germline V gene. CDR3 bases: TGTGCCAGCAGTGAAAGGCTAGCGGGGGACAGGGCTCAAGAGACCCAGTACTTC. This translates into CASSERLAGDRAQETQYF.

The V gene is TRBV18, the J gene TRBJ2-1; TRBD2 matches 8 bases. Losses at the gene ends were 3 bases for V and 1 base for J; bases not matched to a gene: 11. The V gene's germline CDR1 is KGHSH and CDR2 LQKENI. CDR3 length: 18 residues. This chain's CDR3 is CASSPGVELAASYNEQFF. The CDR3 DNA is TGTGCCAGCTCACCCGGGGTAGAACTAGCGGCTTCCTACAATGAGCAGTTCTTC.

The chain links TRBV5-1 to TRBJ2-2, with 8 bases identical to TRBD1. The CDR3 consists of 16 residues. Germline V lookup: CDR1 SGHRS, CDR2 YFSETQ. V lost 4 bases, J lost 0 bases, and 5 bases stayed unmatched. CDR3 sequence: CASSTGTGSNTGELFF. The CDR3, as DNA: TGCGCCAGCAGCACTGGGACAGGATCGAACACCGGGGAGCTGTTTTTT.

The chain links TRBV6-2 or TRBV6-3 to TRBJ1-1; 7 bases align to TRBD1. Germline trimming cut 6 bases from V and 3 bases from J; bases unmatched to any gene: 13. The CDR3 totals 16 residues. CDR1 and CDR2 (germline): MNHEY, SVGEGT. The DNA for the CDR3 is TGTGCCAGCAGCTGGGCGACAGGGAGCGGCGACACTGAAGCTTTCTTT. This sequence encodes CASSWATGSGDTEAFF.

As DNA, the CDR3 is TGTGCCAGCAGCGGACCTGTGGGGCGTGGCTACACCTTC. It translates to CASSGPVGRGYTF. V gene TRBV5-6 combines with J gene TRBJ1-2; TRBD1 is a possible D gene (5 bases). Deletions cut 4 bases from V and 7 bases from J, with 14 bases between. The CDR3 length is 13 residues. Germline loops: CDR1 SGHDT, CDR2 YYEEEE.

The chain carries TRBV28 and TRBJ1-4; the D gene is possibly TRBD1 (6 bases). V was pared by 5 bases and J by 8 bases, with 15 bases between. This CDR3 has 14 amino acids. Germline V gene sequence: CDR1 MDHEN, CDR2 SYDVKM. CDR3: CASSPQGKEEKLFF. The CDR3 nucleotides are TGTGCCAGCAGTCCTCAGGGGAAGGAGGAAAAACTGTTTTTT.

The chain has TRBV6-4 and TRBJ1-2; TRBD1 matches at 9 bases. Germline lookup yields CDR1 MRHNA and CDR2 SNTAGT. CDR3 size: 13 residues. Trimming cost V 4 bases and J 7 bases; bases outside gene matches: 4. As DNA, the CDR3 is TGTGCCAGCAGTGCCGGGACAGGGACTGGCTACACCTTC. This codes for CASSAGTGTGYTF.

The chain couples TRBV27 to TRBJ2-1; TRBD2 matches at 14 bases. This CDR3 is 15 amino acids long. V was pared by 5 bases and J by 6 bases, with 3 bases of the junction left unmatched. The V gene's germline CDR1 is MNHEY and CDR2 SMNVEV (reference sequence). CDR3 DNA: TGTGCCAGCAGTACGGGACTAGCGGGAGCCAATGAGCAGTTCTTC. This sequence encodes CASSTGLAGANEQFF.

J is TRBJ1-5 and V is TRBV7-2, with TRBD1 matching over 8 bases. V trimming: 5 bases; J trimming: 2 bases; junction bases outside the gene matches: 8. The length of the CDR3 is 16 residues. Germline V gene lookup returns CDR1 SGHTA and CDR2 FQGNSA. The CDR3: CASSPDRGNGNQPQHF. The CDR3 DNA is TGTGCCAGCAGCCCTGACAGGGGAAATGGCAATCAGCCCCAGCATTTT.

This chain links TRBV7-9 with TRBJ1-3; a weak D match, TRBD1 (6 bases). Germline lookup yields CDR1 SEHNR and CDR2 FQNEAQ (reference sequence). V was shortened by 5 bases and J by 7 bases, with 12 bases between the two germline ends. This CDR3 region has 13 residues. In DNA form, the CDR3 reads TGTGCCAGCAGCCTAGGACAGTCCAACACCATATATTTT. Residues: CASSLGQSNTIYF.

The chain employs TRBV27 and TRBJ2-3, with TRBD2 matching 13 bases. V gave up 5 bases and J gave up 3 bases; unmatched junction bases: 8. Germline V gene data show CDR1 as MNHEY and CDR2 as SMNVEV (reference sequence). This CDR3 is 17 amino acids long. The DNA of the CDR3 is TGTGCCAGCAGTCTCCCGGGACTAGCGGGAAGAACAGATACGCAGTATTTT. It yields the protein CASSLPGLAGRTDTQYF.

The CDR3 spells CASSGLAGVGNTGELFF. As DNA, the CDR3 is TGTGCCAGCAGTGGACTAGCGGGAGTGGGGAACACCGGGGAGCTGTTTTTT. This sequence joins TRBV6-1 and TRBJ2-2, with 12 nucleotides matching TRBD2. The CDR3 length is 17 residues. V lost 4 bases and J lost 1; bases outside the gene matches: 4. From germline, CDR1 is MNHNS and CDR2 SASEGT.

J is TRBJ1-1 and V is TRBV5-1; a weak D match, TRBD1 (6 bases). The CDR3 sequence is 17 residues long. Trimming cost V 0 bases and J 5 bases, with 20 bases left between them. Per the germline V gene, CDR1 is SGHRS and CDR2 is YFSETQ. CDR3 nucleotide sequence: TGCGCCAGCAGCTTGGACCCGTTACAGGGCAAAGCTACTGAAGCTTTCTTT. Its translation is CASSLDPLQGKATEAFF.

The J gene is TRBJ1-1, the V gene TRBV3-1 (or the pseudogene TRBV3-2); the D gene is possibly TRBD1 (6 bases). Looked up from germline, CDR1 is LGHDT and CDR2 is YNNKEL (reference sequence). The CDR3 consists of 15 residues. Deletions cut 4 bases from V and 2 bases from J, with 14 bases between. The CDR3 here is CASSLGWGQNTEAFF. CDR3 nucleotide sequence: TGTGCCAGCAGCCTTGGCTGGGGACAAAACACTGAAGCTTTCTTT.